Sequencing of this TCR beta chain was carried out in a study of cytomegalovirus exposure and HLA in healthy donors. Findings of the study overall: TRBV6-2, TRBV6-3 and other indistinguishable V segments were excluded.

The CDR3 is 16 residues long. Germline trimming cut 0 bases from V and 4 bases from J; bases unmatched to any gene: 8. Germline CDR1 SGHNT, CDR2 YYREEE (reference sequence). PCR employed 60 Vbeta and 13 Jbeta primers. Profiled with immunoSEQ multiplex PCR; TCRdb holds only in-frame clones, not every one. Of roughly 200,000 clones listed, roughly 80% are singletons. This clone showed up just a few times. The antigen is not known. Sequenced input: PBMCs. The TCR was taken from a female donor in good health and CMV-seronegative. The V and J genes are TRBV5-4 and TRBJ2-5; 8 bases map to TRBD1. CDR3 nucleotides: TGTGCCAGCAGCTTGGGTACAGGGGGTTTTGGAGAGACCCAGTACTTC. This encodes CASSLGTGGFGETQYF.